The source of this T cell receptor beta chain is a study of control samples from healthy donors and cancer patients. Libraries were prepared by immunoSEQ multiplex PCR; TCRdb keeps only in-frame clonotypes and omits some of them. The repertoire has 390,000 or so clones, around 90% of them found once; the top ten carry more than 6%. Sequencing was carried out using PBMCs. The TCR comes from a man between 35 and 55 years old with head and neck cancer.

CDR3 bases: TGTGCCAGCAGCGTAGGGGGCCTCTATGAGCAGTTCTTC. It yields the protein CASSVGGLYEQFF. V usage is TRBV9 and J usage is TRBJ2-1, with D maybe TRBD1 (5 bases). This CDR3 comprises 13 residues. Trimming left V 0 bases short and J 8 bases short, with 9 bases between. Germline CDR1 and CDR2: SGDLS and YYNGEE.